The 10 T cell receptor beta chains given below trace back to one sample, sequenced in a study of patients and donors after allogeneic stem cell transplantation. TCRdb independently ran MiXCR on the RT-PCR reads; one entry per CDR3 protein. The sample includes about a million distinct CDR3 sequences, roughly 18% of them seen just once. Sample: blood, either unsorted or a sorted T cell fraction (not recorded which). These receptors were taken from a human donor who was either an allogeneic HSCT recipient or a stem cell or donor lymphocyte infusion donor (not recorded which). It is not recorded whose cells these are; they may come from a transplant donor.

This clonotype was counted only a few times. The chain is built from TRBV12-3 or TRBV12-4 and TRBJ2-3; D possibly corresponds to TRBD2 (6 bases). V dropped 6 bases and J dropped 2 bases, with 18 bases sitting between them. The CDR3 totals 16 residues. CDR3 region: CASSPLQGLFTDTQYF. The CDR3 DNA reads as TGTGCCAGCAGCCCCCTCCAGGGACTCTTCACAGATACGCAGTATTTT.

Only a few counts were recorded for this clonotype. The chain joins TRBV29-1 to TRBJ1-2; D remains unclear. This CDR3 region has 9 residues. V lost 3 bases to trimming and J lost 8 bases, with 4 bases between them. In germline, CDR1 is SQVTM, CDR2 ANQGSEA. The CDR3 region has the DNA TGCAGCGTTGAGGCCGGCTACACCTTC. Translating it yields CSVEAGYTF.

This clonotype was detected ten times or more. The genes are TRBV11-2 and TRBJ2-1; the D is unclear. Looked up from germline, CDR1 is SGHAT and CDR2 is FQNNGV. The CDR3 spans 13 residues. V was trimmed by 3 bases and J by 8 bases, leaving 11 bases between them. The CDR3 is CASSLSSSYEQFF. CDR3 nucleotides: TGTGCCAGCAGCTTGAGTAGCTCCTATGAGCAGTTCTTC.

The chain is built from TRBV4-1 and TRBJ2-7; 10 bases line up with TRBD2. Germline assignment: CDR1 MGHRA and CDR2 YSYEKL. The CDR3 is 15 amino acids. Losses at the gene ends were 8 bases for V and 4 bases for J; bases not matched to a gene: 11. The CDR3 reads CASPKEREGGYEQYF. For the CDR3, the DNA is TGCGCCAGCCCAAAAGAGCGGGAGGGGGGGTACGAGCAGTACTTC.

The V and J genes are TRBV12-3 or TRBV12-4 and TRBJ1-1; D remains unclear. Trimming removed 4 bases from V and 6 bases from J, with 12 bases in between. The CDR3 totals 13 residues. The CDR3 reads CASSSSGLPEAFF. CDR3 bases: TGTGCCAGCAGTTCATCGGGTCTACCTGAAGCTTTCTTT.

The genes are TRBV3-1 and TRBJ2-5; the D gene is possibly TRBD1 (5 bases). The CDR3 length is 15 residues. In germline, CDR1 is LGHDT, CDR2 YNNKEL (reference sequence). V lost 2 bases to trimming and J lost 4 bases, with 14 bases between them. In DNA, the CDR3 is TGTGCCAGCAGCCAAATTGGTGGGGCTGGAGAGACCCAGTACTTC. Amino acids: CASSQIGGAGETQYF.

The chain joins TRBV7-2 to TRBJ2-1; D might be TRBD1 (6 bases). V was cut by 5 bases and J by 7 bases, with 24 bases left in between. This CDR3 region has 17 residues. Per the germline V gene, CDR1 is SGHTA and CDR2 is FQGNSA. The CDR3 bases are TGTGCCAGCAGCCCGAGGGGGTGGCTAGTCTCCCGGAATGAGCAGTTCTTC. It encodes CASSPRGWLVSRNEQFF.

The chain is built from TRBV9 and TRBJ1-3; a possible D gene is TRBD1 (6 bases). The ends were cut back, 1 base at V and 1 base at J, with 15 bases in the middle. The germline V gene has CDR1 SGDLS and CDR2 YYNGEE. CDR3 length: 17 residues. For the CDR3, the DNA is TGTGCCAGCAGCGTAAAGTCCTGGGGGCTGTCTGGAAACACCATATATTTT. Translating it yields CASSVKSWGLSGNTIYF. Based on the CDR3 plus reference TRBV9 and TRBJ1-3, the full variable domain is DSGVTQTPKHLITATGQRVTLRCSPRSGDLSVYWYQQSLDQGLQFLIQYYNGEERAKGNILERFSAQQFPDLHSELNLSSLELGDSALYFCASSVKSWGLSGNTIYFGEGSWLTVV.

This rearrangement joins TRBV20-1 to TRBJ2-5, with 8 bases identical to TRBD1. CDR3 length: 15 amino acids. Germline V gene lookup returns CDR1 DFQATT and CDR2 SNEGSKA (reference sequence). V lost 5 bases, J lost 6 bases, and 14 bases stayed unmatched. The CDR3 protein is CSAVHSRGRVKTQYF. In DNA, the CDR3 is TGCAGTGCTGTACACTCCAGGGGGCGCGTAAAGACCCAGTACTTC.

This chain connects TRBV7-9 to TRBJ2-3; 9 bases align to TRBD2. The CDR3 length is 14 residues. Trimming at V came to 4 bases and at J to 3 bases, leaving 2 bases not matched to a gene. The germline V gene has CDR1 SEHNR and CDR2 FQNEAQ (reference sequence). CDR3 loop: CASSYSGRTDTQYF. CDR3 coding DNA: TGTGCCAGCAGCTATAGCGGGAGAACAGATACGCAGTATTTT.